This T cell receptor (beta chain) was identified during a study of shared clonotypes between healthy human individuals. About the research overall: Used for every donor were three CD4 naive, three CD4 memory, two CD8 naive and one CD8 memory plate.

Data came from immunoSEQ multiplex PCR; TCRdb stores just in-frame clones and leaves some out. The sample comprises around 2.1 million clones, 85% to 95% of which are singletons, and around 1.7% rests with the top ten. Note on this clone: What it binds is not known.

Findings and limits, study-wide: Generation probabilities of non-shared clonotypes were lower (relative to those shared by all four donors). Naive subsets, compared against memory subsets, generally had larger estimated richness values.

Germline CDR1 reads MNHEY; CDR2 reads SMNVEV (reference sequence). The CDR3 runs to 16 residues. The ends lost 5 bases at V and 4 bases at J; junction bases unmatched: 14. Terminally differentiated effector memory CD45RA+ cells were excluded from the naive CD8 cells, which were CD45RO-negative and positively selected for CCR7. Sequencing was carried out using naive CD8+ T cells from PBMCs. The rearrangement joins TRBV27 to TRBJ2-7; 7 positions agree with TRBD1. The source of this sequence is a man aged 18 to 29 in good health. Some clones in this sample may be carry-over from other donors' samples. As DNA, the CDR3 is TGTGCCAGCAGTCCCTCCTCGGGACAGATACTATACGAGCAGTACTTC. It is translated as CASSPSSGQILYEQYF.